These T cell receptor beta chains were read from a single sample in a study of blood T cell repertoires in COVID-19. The table came from immunoSEQ multiplex PCR; TCRdb's copy has only in-frame clones and leaves some out. This sample carries about 49,000 clones, 81% of them seen once, and the ten largest clones take about 22%. Source material: peripheral blood. Receptors were obtained from a woman older than 75 with COVID-19, enrolled during active disease. CDR3s include the opening cysteine and the closing phenylalanine or tryptophan. Each record gives: D gene, J gene, clone size, V gene, CDR3 protein, CDR3 DNA. A D gene is named only where the DNA matches it firmly. Where a row states a size, it is once, few, many or the class of an expanded clone; other rows omit it.

>TRBD1|TRBJ1-3|NA|TRBV5-1
CASRGDSRNSGNTIYF
TGCGCCAGCAGGGGGGACAGCAGAAACTCTGGAAACACCATATATTTT
>TRBD1|TRBJ2-7|NA|TRBV7-9
CASSPTGVTYEQYF
TGTGCCAGCAGCCCTACAGGGGTCACCTACGAGCAGTACTTC
>TRBD1|TRBJ1-1|NA|TRBV6-5
CAAGQGATEAFF
TGTGCCGCAGGACAGGGGGCCACTGAAGCTTTCTTT
>TRBD2|TRBJ2-3|NA|TRBV11-3
CASSLGRGSTDTQYF
TGTGCCAGCAGCTTAGGGCGGGGGAGCACAGATACGCAGTATTTT
>TRBD2|TRBJ2-7|NA|TRBV23-1
CARAPGSGTYEQYF
TGCGCCAGAGCCCCGGGTAGCGGGACCTACGAGCAGTACTTC
>NA|TRBJ1-1|NA|TRBV2
CASSTQGILMNTEAFF
TGTGCCAGCAGTACCCAGGGGATTCTTATGAACACTGAAGCTTTCTTT
>NA|TRBJ1-5|NA|TRBV4-1
CASSQDRGGDQPQHF
TGCGCCAGCAGCCAAGACCGAGGGGGGGATCAGCCCCAGCATTTT
>NA|TRBJ2-7|NA|TRBV6-5
CASYPTGATIYEQYF
TGTGCCAGCTACCCTACAGGAGCGACCATCTACGAGCAGTACTTC
>TRBD2|TRBJ2-1|NA|TRBV7-3
CASSLAGGPNEQFF
TGTGCCAGCAGCTTAGCGGGAGGACCCAATGAGCAGTTCTTC
>NA|TRBJ2-2|NA|TRBV27
CASSFRQGSPNTGELFF
TGTGCCAGCAGTTTCCGGCAGGGAAGCCCGAACACCGGGGAGCTGTTTTTT
>NA|TRBJ2-1|NA|TRBV7-2
CASSSPGLGSSYNEQFF
TGTGCCAGCAGCAGTCCGGGACTGGGAAGCTCCTACAATGAGCAGTTCTTC
>NA|TRBJ1-2|NA|TRBV20-1
CSAVENPGYTF
TGCAGTGCTGTAGAAAATCCTGGCTACACCTTC
>TRBD1|TRBJ1-3|NA|TRBV30
CAWTGQGGGGNTIYF
TGTGCCTGGACCGGACAGGGTGGGGGTGGAAACACCATATATTTT
>TRBD2|TRBJ2-5|NA|TRBV5-4
CASSLGGLAGGETQYF
TGTGCCAGCAGCTTGGGAGGACTAGCGGGAGGAGAGACCCAGTACTTC
>NA|TRBJ2-1|NA|TRBV5-6
CASSLWTDGNEQFF
TGTGCCAGCAGCTTGTGGACAGACGGCAATGAGCAGTTCTTC
>NA|TRBJ2-7|NA|TRBV11-2
CASSPDNYEQYF
TGTGCCAGCAGCCCTGACAACTACGAGCAGTACTTC
>TRBD1|TRBJ2-3|few|TRBV18
CASSPVAAGQGVDTQYF
TGTGCCAGCTCACCAGTCGCGGCGGGACAGGGGGTAGATACGCAGTATTTT
>TRBD2|TRBJ2-1|NA|TRBV10-3
CAISQLAGVWNEQFF
TGTGCCATCAGCCAGCTAGCGGGAGTTTGGAATGAGCAGTTCTTC
>NA|TRBJ2-7|NA|TRBV27
CASSPQGFSPYEQYF
TGTGCCAGCAGTCCTCAGGGTTTCAGCCCCTACGAGCAGTACTTC
>TRBD1|TRBJ1-2|NA|TRBV7-8
CASSSRYTGTGNGYTF
TGTGCCAGCAGCTCCCGATATACCGGGACAGGGAATGGCTACACCTTC
>NA|TRBJ1-2|NA|TRBV7-9
CASSLAQSVYGYTF
TGTGCCAGCAGCTTAGCGCAATCAGTCTATGGCTACACCTTC
>TRBD1|TRBJ1-3|NA|TRBV30
CAWGDRRNTIYF
TGTGCCTGGGGGGACAGACGAAACACCATATATTTT
>TRBD1|TRBJ2-1|few|TRBV6-5
CASSRDREGEQFF
TGTGCCAGCAGCAGGGACAGGGAAGGTGAGCAGTTCTTC
>TRBD2|TRBJ2-7|NA|TRBV11-3
CASSAGTSPHEQYF
TGTGCCAGCAGCGCCGGGACTAGCCCCCACGAGCAGTACTTC
>NA|TRBJ1-1|NA|TRBV20-1
CSASNPQGNTEAFF
TGCAGTGCTAGTAATCCCCAGGGGAACACTGAAGCTTTCTTT
>NA|TRBJ1-2|NA|TRBV6-5
CASRDVQGYGYTF
TGTGCCAGCAGGGACGTACAGGGCTATGGCTACACCTTC
>NA|TRBJ1-2|NA|TRBV6-5
CASSNRQSTFGYTF
TGTGCCAGCAGTAACCGACAGAGTACTTTCGGCTACACCTTC
>TRBD1|TRBJ1-4|NA|TRBV24-1
CATSHPGQGGEKLFF
TGTGCCACCAGTCACCCGGGACAGGGCGGTGAAAAACTGTTTTTT
>NA|TRBJ1-5|few|TRBV6-6
CASSYLGTLEQPQHF
TGTGCCAGCAGTTACTTAGGGACTCTAGAGCAGCCCCAGCATTTT
>NA|TRBJ2-1|NA|TRBV15
CATSRDRSYNEQFF
TGTGCCACCAGCAGAGATCGGAGTTACAATGAGCAGTTCTTC
>NA|TRBJ1-1|NA|TRBV19
CASTGRELGTEAFF
TGTGCCAGTACCGGGAGGGAATTGGGCACTGAAGCTTTCTTT
>NA|TRBJ2-7|NA|TRBV6-5
CASSDGPYEQYF
TGTGCCAGCAGCGATGGGCCCTACGAGCAGTACTTC
>NA|TRBJ2-3|NA|TRBV4-1
CASSQDPRADTQYF
TGCGCCAGCAGCCAAGATCCCCGGGCAGATACGCAGTATTTT
>TRBD1|TRBJ2-1|NA|TRBV27
CASRGTGGYEQFF
TGTGCCAGCAGAGGGACAGGGGGCTATGAGCAGTTCTTC
>NA|TRBJ2-5|NA|TRBV7-9
CASSLRQVEDKGETQYF
TGTGCCAGCAGTCTCCGTCAGGTGGAGGATAAGGGAGAGACCCAGTACTTC
>NA|TRBJ2-7|NA|TRBV21-1
CASSKVGTGAYEQYF
NA
>NA|TRBJ2-5|few|TRBV27
CASRFLGQLETQYF
TGTGCCAGCAGATTCCTTGGACAGCTGGAGACCCAGTACTTC
>TRBD1|TRBJ2-7|once|TRBV6-1
CASSEAPDRGLEQYF
TGTGCCAGCAGTGAAGCACCGGACAGGGGGCTCGAGCAGTACTTC
>NA|TRBJ2-5|NA|TRBV19
CASSQVGSGTSMKTQYF
TGTGCCAGTAGTCAGGTGGGTAGCGGAACGTCCATGAAGACCCAGTACTTC
>TRBD2|TRBJ2-7|NA|TRBV9
CASSVGAGVRYEQYF
TGTGCCAGCAGCGTAGGGGCGGGGGTTAGGTACGAGCAGTACTTC
>NA|TRBJ2-3|NA|TRBV19
CASSPRTKLTDTQYF
TGTGCCAGTAGCCCGAGGACTAAACTCACAGATACGCAGTATTTT
>NA|TRBJ2-1|NA|TRBV30
CAGSRTTYNEQFF
TGTGCTGGGAGCCGGACTACCTACAATGAGCAGTTCTTC
>TRBD1|TRBJ1-2|NA|TRBV7-2
CASSFDGTGKGGYTF
TGTGCCAGCAGCTTCGACGGGACAGGGAAAGGGGGCTACACCTTC
>NA|TRBJ1-2|few|TRBV5-1
CASSQNQGSNGYTF
TGCGCCAGCAGCCAAAACCAGGGGAGTAATGGCTACACCTTC
>TRBD1|TRBJ2-7|NA|TRBV6-6
CAADRGIRAYEQYF
TGTGCCGCCGACAGGGGAATCAGGGCCTACGAGCAGTACTTC
>NA|TRBJ1-1|once|TRBV18
CASSPRAANTEAFF
TGTGCCAGCTCACCACGGGCAGCGAACACTGAAGCTTTCTTT
>TRBD2|TRBJ2-1|NA|TRBV24-1
CATSDSRLAGAAEQFF
TGTGCCACCAGTGATTCCCGACTAGCGGGAGCGGCTGAGCAGTTCTTC
>TRBD1|TRBJ2-7|few|TRBV19
CASSPGTGGGYEQYF
TGTGCCAGTAGTCCCGGGACAGGGGGCGGCTACGAGCAGTACTTC
>TRBD2|TRBJ2-3|NA|TRBV6-1
CASSEGLAGTDTQYF
TGTGCCAGCAGTGAAGGTCTAGCGGGCACAGATACGCAGTATTTT
>TRBD2|TRBJ2-7|NA|TRBV10-3
CAISDLAGGRGEQYF
TGTGCCATCAGTGATTTGGCGGGAGGGCGAGGAGAGCAGTACTTC
>NA|TRBJ2-3|once|TRBV7-2
CASSLSGVSTDTQYF
TGTGCCAGCAGCCTGAGCGGAGTTAGCACAGATACGCAGTATTTT